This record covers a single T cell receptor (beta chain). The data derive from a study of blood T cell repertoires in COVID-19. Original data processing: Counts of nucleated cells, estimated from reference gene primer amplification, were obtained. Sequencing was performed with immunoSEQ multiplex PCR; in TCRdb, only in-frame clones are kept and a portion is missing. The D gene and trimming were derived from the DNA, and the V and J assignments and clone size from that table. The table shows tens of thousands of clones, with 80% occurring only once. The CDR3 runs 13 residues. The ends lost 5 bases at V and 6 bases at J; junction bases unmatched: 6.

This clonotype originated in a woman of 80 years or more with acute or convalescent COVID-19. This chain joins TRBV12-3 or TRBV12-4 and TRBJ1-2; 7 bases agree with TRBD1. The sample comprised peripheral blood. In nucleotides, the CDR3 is TGTGCCAGCAGTCTACGACAGGGACATGGCTACACCTTC. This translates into CASSLRQGHGYTF.